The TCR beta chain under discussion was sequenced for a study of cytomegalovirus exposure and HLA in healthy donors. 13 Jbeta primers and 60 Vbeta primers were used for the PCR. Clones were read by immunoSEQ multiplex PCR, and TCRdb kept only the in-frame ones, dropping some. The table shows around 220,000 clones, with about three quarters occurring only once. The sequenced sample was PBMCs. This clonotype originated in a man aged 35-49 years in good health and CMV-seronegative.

The CDR3 DNA reads as TGCGCCAGCAGCTTGGAGGGACTGGCGGATACGCAGTATTTT. This sequence encodes CASSLEGLADTQYF. The chain combines TRBV5-1 with TRBJ2-3; tentative D call: TRBD2 (6 bases). The CDR3 totals 14 residues. CDR1 SGHRS and CDR2 YFSETQ come from the germline V gene. V was cut by 0 bases and J by 6 bases, with 11 bases left in between.